This T cell receptor beta chain was sequenced for a study of blood T cells in healthy people across ages. Extractions gave at least 6 micrograms of total RNA per sample. Study-level findings and limits: Diversity estimated from one million T cells was considered an underestimate.

Germline CDR1 is LGHNA and CDR2 is YNFKEQ. This CDR3 comprises 15 residues. V lost 0 bases, J lost 4 bases, and 11 bases lay in between. The table lists this clonotype with a few counts. The antigen remains undetermined. Primers used in a second PCR of roughly 7 to 12 cycles were a sample-barcoded 5' primer and a J-beta primer mix. TCRdb re-called the 5' RACE reads through MiXCR, storing one row per CDR3 protein. In the table there are 700,000 to 900,000 distinct CDR3 sequences, about 26% of which are singletons. These same records also appear under a second study, on T cells of mothers and their children. That study reports: The study sampled three healthy Caucasian mothers and their six children.

This chain links TRBV4-2 with TRBJ2-3, with D perhaps TRBD1 (6 bases). The source material was blood. This TCR derives from a boy younger than 18 in good health. This chain's CDR3 is CASSQEWGPADTQYF. CDR3 nucleotides: TGTGCCAGCAGCCAAGAATGGGGGCCAGCAGATACGCAGTATTTT.